This T cell receptor beta chain came from a study of cytomegalovirus exposure and HLA in healthy donors. It was with 60 Vbeta and 13 Jbeta primers that the PCR ran. Using immunoSEQ multiplex PCR, the repertoire was profiled, and TCRdb retains in-frame clones only, with some absent. The data hold 150,000 to 200,000 clones, with 60% to 85% observed a single time. Comment on this clone: Antigen unknown.

Study-level points and caveats: Some TCR beta chains (around 180 of them) were listed as cytomegalovirus-associated.

The trim removed 5 bases at V and 1 base at J, leaving 7 bases unmatched. Germline V gene sequence: CDR1 SEHNR, CDR2 FQNEAQ (reference sequence). The CDR3 length is 15 residues. Sequenced input: PBMCs. The source is a middle-aged man in good health and CMV-seropositive. This chain links TRBV7-9 with TRBJ1-1, with TRBD1 identical over 7 bases. The CDR3 loop reads CASSPQGWGNTEAFF. As DNA, the CDR3 is TGTGCCAGCAGCCCACAGGGGTGGGGGAACACTGAAGCTTTCTTT.